This T cell receptor beta chain was recorded in a study of blood T cell repertoires in COVID-19. Under the authors' procedure: The authors estimated nucleated cell counts from reference gene primer amplification. The repertoire was sequenced with immunoSEQ multiplex PCR; TCRdb's copy has only in-frame clones and lacks some. The D gene and trimming were derived from the DNA, and the V and J assignments and clone size from that table. Among approximately 200,000 clones, more than 80% were seen once, and the ten largest hold under 10%. Trimming removed 7 bases from V and 8 bases from J; junction bases left unmatched: 4. CDR1 SNHLY and CDR2 FYNNEI come from the germline V gene. CDR3 length: 11 amino acids.

V is TRBV2 and J is TRBJ1-1; 7 nucleotides line up with TRBD1. The specimen was peripheral blood. The clonotype was recovered from an elderly woman with COVID-19, enrolled during active disease. The CDR3 DNA is TGTGCCAGCAAGGGGGGACAGGAAGCTTTCTTT. Translated, it gives CASKGGQEAFF.